These 26 T cell receptor beta chains came from one sample sequenced in a study of blood T cell repertoires in COVID-19. Clones were read by immunoSEQ multiplex PCR, and TCRdb kept only the in-frame ones, dropping some. The repertoire holds about 160,000 clones, with about 88% as singletons. The sequenced sample was peripheral blood. These receptors all stem from a man in his forties with acute or convalescent COVID-19.

The chain carries TRBV25-1 and TRBJ2-4; possibly TRBD1 for D (6 bases). Germline CDR1 MGHDK, CDR2 SYGVNS. The ends were cut back, 3 bases at V and 11 bases at J, with 17 bases in the middle. CDR3 length equals 14 residues. The CDR3 sequence is CASSDTGHGTVQYF. The CDR3, as DNA: TGTGCCAGCAGTGACACGGGACACGGGACGGTTCAGTACTTC.

The V and J genes are TRBV7-2 and TRBJ1-5; 7 positions match TRBD1. Germline V gene data show CDR1 as SGHTA and CDR2 as FQGNSA. Trimming at V came to 6 bases and at J to 3 bases, leaving 5 bases not matched to a gene. CDR3 length equals 14 residues. CDR3 DNA sequence: TGTGCCAGCAGTCAGGGGACAGCCAATCAGCCCCAGCATTTT. Translation: CASSQGTANQPQHF.

The chain recombines TRBV30 with TRBJ1-1; tentative D call: TRBD1 (5 bases). Germline values: CDR1 GTSNPN, CDR2 SVGIG (reference sequence). Trimming removed 5 bases from V and 10 bases from J, with 17 bases in between. The CDR3 is 12 residues long. CDR3 DNA sequence: TGTGCCTGGGGTTCCGGGGGAGGGCGAGCTTTCTTT. It encodes CAWGSGGGRAFF.

This clone showed up just a few times. The V and J genes are TRBV6-5 and TRBJ2-7; 8 bases align to TRBD1. The CDR3 totals 14 residues. The V gene end was trimmed by 6 bases and the J gene end by 2 bases; junction bases not matched to a gene: 6. Germline V lookup: CDR1 MNHEY, CDR2 SVGAGI. In DNA, the CDR3 is TGTGCCAGCAGCTACGGACAGGGCCCCTACGAGCAGTACTTC. Amino acid sequence: CASSYGQGPYEQYF.

The V gene is TRBV6-2 or TRBV6-3, the J gene TRBJ2-3, with D tentatively TRBD2 (6 bases). V lost 0 bases to trimming and J lost 1 base, with 17 bases between them. The CDR3 is 18 amino acids. The V gene's germline CDR1 is MNHEY and CDR2 SVGEGT. The CDR3 DNA follows: TGTGCCAGCAGTTACTCTCTTGGAGGGTCCCCCGGCACAGATACGCAGTATTTT. This codes for CASSYSLGGSPGTDTQYF.

The table lists this clone with a count of one. This chain connects TRBV18 to TRBJ1-2, with 8 bases aligning to TRBD1. This CDR3 contains 14 residues. CDR1 and CDR2 (germline): KGHSH, LQKENI. Germline trimming cut 8 bases from V and 7 bases from J; bases unmatched to any gene: 12. Here the CDR3 DNA reads TGTGCCAGCGGGGTGACAGGGGAGTCCGGTGGCTACACCTTC. Protein sequence: CASGVTGESGGYTF.

V and J are TRBV18 and TRBJ2-7, with no clear D. Germline values: CDR1 KGHSH, CDR2 LQKENI. V lost 5 bases and J 2 bases, leaving 10 bases between the germline ends. This CDR3 is built from 13 residues. The CDR3 is CASSVAAAYEQYF. The CDR3 DNA reads TGTGCCAGCTCAGTTGCGGCTGCCTACGAGCAGTACTTC.

The gene calls are TRBV7-6 and TRBJ2-3, with 10 bases identical to TRBD2. The germline CDR1 and CDR2 sequences are SGHVS and FNYEAQ. The CDR3 is made up of 15 amino acids. The trim removed 3 bases at V and 3 bases at J, leaving 3 bases unmatched. The CDR3 sequence is CASSFKAGGTDTQYF. The DNA for the CDR3 is TGTGCCAGCAGCTTCAAAGCGGGGGGGACAGATACGCAGTATTTT.

V and J are TRBV10-3 and TRBJ1-1; possible D gene TRBD1, 6 bases. Germline assignment: CDR1 ENHRY and CDR2 SYGVKD. The length of the CDR3 is 15 residues. V was trimmed by 5 bases and J by 1 base, leaving 14 bases between them. The CDR3 DNA reads as TGTGCCATCAGTCAACGGGACACTTCGAACACTGAAGCTTTCTTT. Encoded protein: CAISQRDTSNTEAFF.

The chain couples TRBV5-4 to TRBJ1-6, with D maybe TRBD1 (5 bases). V lost 3 bases and J lost 5, with 9 bases in between. The CDR3 sequence is 14 residues long. Germline loops: CDR1 SGHNT, CDR2 YYREEE (reference sequence). The DNA for the CDR3 is TGTGCCAGCAGCTCCCAGACAGATAATTCACCCCTCCACTTT. Its translation: CASSSQTDNSPLHF.

The chain links TRBV7-8 to TRBJ1-5; D is undetermined. V lost 2 bases and J 2 bases, leaving 13 bases between the germline ends. Germline CDR1 is SGHVS and CDR2 is FQNEAQ. CDR3 length equals 16 residues. As DNA, the CDR3 is TGTGCCAGCAGCTTAAATAATGTAAGAGGCAATCAGCCCCAGCATTTT. Its translation is CASSLNNVRGNQPQHF.

The J gene is TRBJ1-4, the V gene TRBV10-3; D might be TRBD1 (6 bases). Deletions cut 8 bases from V and 2 bases from J, with 9 bases between. The length of the CDR3 is 13 residues. In germline, CDR1 is ENHRY, CDR2 SYGVKD. The CDR3 nucleotides read TGTGCCATCGCAGGGGCCACTAATGAAAAACTGTTTTTT. It specifies CAIAGATNEKLFF.

This clone has a single count. The rearrangement joins TRBV9 to TRBJ1-3; 7 bases map to TRBD1. Looked up from germline, CDR1 is SGDLS and CDR2 is YYNGEE. J was trimmed by 4 bases and V by 4 bases; bases with no gene match: 11. This CDR3 comprises 16 residues. CDR3 protein: CASSRQGTASGNTIYF. The CDR3 DNA is TGTGCCAGCAGCCGTCAGGGGACAGCCTCCGGAAACACCATATATTTT.

This sequence joins TRBV19 and TRBJ2-7; D might be TRBD1 (5 bases). Trimming pared 5 bases from V and 3 bases from J, leaving 14 bases between. The CDR3 loop spans 14 amino acids. The germline gives CDR1 LNHDA, CDR2 SQIVND (reference sequence). CDR3 bases: TGTGCCAGTAGTTCCTGGAGCCAGGGCTACGAGCAGTACTTC. Translating it yields CASSSWSQGYEQYF.

The chain employs TRBV19 and TRBJ2-2, with 7 bases that match TRBD1. The CDR3 contains 13 residues. V shed 6 bases, J shed 5 bases, and the junction held 3 bases outside the gene matches. The germline CDR1 and CDR2 sequences are LNHDA and SQIVND (reference sequence). This CDR3 is CASSPRGTGELFF. Written as DNA, the CDR3 is TGTGCCAGTAGCCCCAGGGGGACCGGGGAGCTGTTTTTT.

The chain is built from TRBV13 and TRBJ2-7, with a weak D call TRBD1 (5 bases). Germline values: CDR1 PRHDT, CDR2 FYEKMQ (reference sequence). V lost 5 bases to trimming and J lost 6 bases, with 17 bases between them. This CDR3 comprises 14 residues. The DNA for the CDR3 is TGTGCCAGCAGCCCCGTAGGTGGCAGGGCCGAGCAGTACTTC. This translates into CASSPVGGRAEQYF.

This chain connects TRBV3-1 (or the pseudogene TRBV3-2) to TRBJ1-2, with a possible D match to TRBD1 (6 bases). Trimming shortened V by 5 bases and J by 1 base, and 11 bases separated the two germline ends. The germline V gene encodes CDR1 LGHDT and CDR2 YNNKEL (reference sequence). This CDR3 comprises 14 residues. The DNA for the CDR3 is TGTGCCAGCAGCGCCCGGACAGTTAACTATGGCTACACCTTC. This codes for CASSARTVNYGYTF.

The chain uses TRBV30 and TRBJ2-1; TRBD2 matches 9 bases. The J segment lost 7 bases and the V segment lost 3 bases, leaving 16 bases of the junction unmatched. Germline CDR1 reads GTSNPN; CDR2 reads SVGIG (reference sequence). The CDR3 has 17 residues. CDR3 residues: CAWSRGIAGAGRNEQFF. Here the CDR3 DNA reads TGTGCCTGGAGCAGGGGGATAGCGGGGGCCGGGCGGAATGAGCAGTTCTTC.

The J gene is TRBJ2-5, the V gene TRBV15, with 12 bases lining up with TRBD2. Germline V lookup: CDR1 LNHNV, CDR2 YYDKDF (reference sequence). J was trimmed by 11 bases and V by 2 bases; bases with no gene match: 6. There are 14 residues in the CDR3. Written as DNA, the CDR3 is TGTGCCACCAGCAGACTTGGACTAGCGGGGATTCAGTACTTC. Protein sequence: CATSRLGLAGIQYF.

V and J are TRBV24-1 and TRBJ2-2, with 7 nucleotides matching TRBD1. Germline values: CDR1 KGHDR, CDR2 SFDVKD. V shed 1 base and J 5 bases; nucleotides not matched to a gene: 15. The CDR3 covers 19 residues. For the CDR3, the DNA is TGTGCCACCAGTGATTTTCCCCCGGGGCAGGGGGAAGGGACCGGGGAGCTGTTTTTT. Encoded protein: CATSDFPPGQGEGTGELFF.

The chain is built from TRBV3-1 (or the pseudogene TRBV3-2) and TRBJ2-3; D is possibly TRBD1 (6 bases). Per the germline V gene, CDR1 is LGHDT and CDR2 is YNNKEL (reference sequence). Deletions cut 4 bases from V and 8 bases from J, with 13 bases between. The CDR3 has 13 residues. Here the CDR3 reads CASSPFQGSTQYF. The CDR3 DNA follows: TGTGCCAGCAGCCCCTTCCAGGGGAGTACGCAGTATTTT.

The chain links TRBV11-3 to TRBJ2-1; 13 bases map to TRBD2. The germline gives CDR1 SGHNT, CDR2 YENEEA. The CDR3 loop spans 16 amino acids. Losses at the gene ends were 4 bases for V and 2 bases for J; bases not matched to a gene: 2. The CDR3 spells CASSSTSGGAYNEQFF. The CDR3 nucleotides are TGTGCCAGCAGCTCCACTAGCGGGGGGGCCTACAATGAGCAGTTCTTC.

The chain recombines TRBV28 with TRBJ1-1, with D possibly matching TRBD1 (5 bases). The germline V gene encodes CDR1 MDHEN and CDR2 SYDVKM. The V end lost 5 bases, the J end lost 2 bases, and 15 bases lay between the germline ends. The CDR3 is made up of 15 amino acids. CDR3 DNA: TGTGCCAGCAGTCCCGGCGGGACGGGAAACACTGAAGCTTTCTTT. This translates into CASSPGGTGNTEAFF.

This chain connects TRBV5-4 to TRBJ1-2; 7 bases agree with TRBD1. CDR1 and CDR2 from the germline V gene are SGHNT and YYREEE (reference sequence). This CDR3 spans 16 amino acids. Trimming took 2 bases from V and 4 from J; bases not matched to a gene: 11. CDR3 bases: TGTGCCAGCAGCTTTAAAGGGGGCGCGACCAGCTATGGCTACACCTTC. It is translated as CASSFKGGATSYGYTF. Drawing the rest from reference TRBV5-4 and TRBJ1-2, the complete variable domain is ETGVTQSPTHLIKTRGQQVTLRCSSQSGHNTVSWYQQALGQGPQFIFQYYREEENGRGNFPPRFSGLQFPNYSSELNVNALELDDSALYLCASSFKGGATSYGYTFGSGTRLTVV.

The rearrangement joins TRBV5-1 to TRBJ1-1; D is unclear. CDR1 and CDR2 (germline): SGHRS, YFSETQ. The germline V and J ends were trimmed by 4 bases and 1 base, with 8 bases remaining between them. CDR3 length equals 13 residues. CDR3 residues: CASSPNTNTEAFF. For the CDR3, the DNA is TGCGCCAGCAGCCCAAACACGAACACTGAAGCTTTCTTT.

The chain is built from TRBV10-1 and TRBJ1-3; 7 bases are a match to TRBD1. The CDR3 extends over 16 amino acids. The junction had 10 bases not matched to a gene; V was cut back by 5 bases and J by 3 bases. Looked up from germline, CDR1 is WNHNN and CDR2 is SYGVQD (reference sequence). CDR3 residues: CASSLPGQLIGNTIYF. In DNA, the CDR3 is TGCGCCAGCAGTTTACCGGGACAGCTTATTGGAAACACCATATATTTT.